This is a list of T cell receptor beta chains from one sample in a study of blood T cells in healthy people across ages. One entry per CDR3 protein, called by TCRdb with MiXCR from the 5' RACE reads. The table has fewer than 2,000,000 distinct CDR3 sequences, 30% to 35% seen once; the top ten hold approximately 10%. Material: blood. The receptors here all came from a woman in her twenties or thirties in good health. The CDR3 runs from the conserved cysteine through the conserved F or W. A D gene is named only where the DNA matches it firmly. Size tells how often a clone was seen (once, few, many) or the class of an expanded clone, and some rows leave it out.

v_call,d_call,clone_size,cdr3_length,j_call,cdr3_aa,cdr3_nt
TRBV5-1,.,many,13,TRBJ2-5,CASSLAYQETQYF,TGTGCCAGCAGTTTAGCCTACCAAGAGACCCAGTACTTC
TRBV28,.,.,17,TRBJ1-2,CASSPGGPRGANYGYTF,TGTGCCAGCAGCCCGGGGGGGCCAAGAGGCGCTAACTATGGCTACACCTTC
TRBV7-2,TRBD2,many,14,TRBJ2-1,CASLREASYNEQFF,TGTGCCAGCCTTCGGGAGGCTTCCTACAATGAGCAGTTCTTC
TRBV20-1,TRBD2,.,16,TRBJ2-1,CSALGTSGAFYNEQFF,TGCAGTGCCCTAGGGACTAGCGGGGCCTTCTACAATGAGCAGTTCTTC
TRBV18,.,few,14,TRBJ2-1,CASSPQDSQPEQFF,TGTGCCAGCTCACCACAAGACAGCCAGCCGGAGCAGTTCTTC
TRBV21-1,.,few,17,TRBJ2-7,CAGSPRHRLRPPYEQYF,TGTGCCGGCAGCCCACGTCATCGGCTTCGCCCCCCCTACGAGCAGTACTTC
TRBV3-1,.,few,15,TRBJ2-5,CASSQVLGFQETQYF,TGTGCCAGCAGCCAAGTTTTGGGCTTTCAAGAGACCCAGTACTTC
TRBV4-1,TRBD2,few,15,TRBJ2-3,CASSQTSGGKDTQYF,TGCGCCAGCAGCCAGACTAGCGGGGGTAAAGATACGCAGTATTTT
TRBV28,.,.,12,TRBJ1-2,CASSLARGYCTF,TGTGCCAGCAGTTTAGCCAGGGGCTATTGCACCTTC
TRBV20-1,.,.,15,TRBJ2-4,CSASEQKLAKNIQYF,TGCAGTGCTAGTGAACAGAAACTAGCCAAAAACATTCAGTACTTC
TRBV7-9,.,.,16,TRBJ1-2,CASSLHLSAGSQGYTF,TGTGCCAGCAGCCTACACCTATCGGCAGGCTCTCAGGGCTACACCTTC
TRBV29-1,TRBD2,many,17,TRBJ2-1,CSVELRELAGGLGEQFF,TGCAGCGTTGAATTAAGGGAGCTAGCGGGAGGATTGGGTGAGCAGTTCTTC
TRBV7-8,.,.,14,TRBJ1-5,CASSLGPQVQPQHF,TGTGCCAGCAGCTTAGGCCCCCAAGTTCAGCCCCAGCATTTT